This TCR beta chain appears in the sequencing data of a study of OX40 agonist ivuxolimab in advanced cancers. The CDR3 runs to 14 residues. Germline V gene data show CDR1 as SGHRS and CDR2 as YFSETQ. V was pared by 3 bases and J by 1 base, with 11 bases between. The repertoire was sequenced with immunoSEQ multiplex PCR; TCRdb's copy has only in-frame clones and lacks some. The data contain approximately 46,000 clones, 60% to 80% of them singletons. The sample consisted of CD4+ or CD8+ T cells sorted from blood, taken in a trial of the OX40 agonist ivuxolimab. This clonotype was obtained from an adult with an advanced solid tumor such as melanoma, head and neck, liver or kidney cancer. The chain is built from TRBV5-1 and TRBJ2-7; D unclear. The CDR3 nucleotides read TGCGCCAGCAGCTCCTGGACGGATTCCTACGAGCAGTACTTC. It specifies CASSSWTDSYEQYF.